This TCR beta chain appears in the sequencing data of a study of blood T cell repertoires in COVID-19. Turning to the study itself: Samples of COVID-19 (acute and convalescent) were obtained from the United States, Italy and Spain. From T cells, B-cell-depleted T cells, or PBMCs came the material, which was cDNA or gDNA.

There are 14 residues in the CDR3. V was cut by 3 bases and J by 3 bases, with 11 bases left in between. From germline, CDR1 is LNHDA and CDR2 SQIVND (reference sequence). Authors' data handling: Amplification of reference gene primers was used by the study to estimate nucleated cell counts. Profiled with immunoSEQ multiplex PCR; TCRdb holds only in-frame clones, not every one. For V, J and clone size, that table is used; D and trimming come from the DNA. This table holds fewer than 55,000 clones, about 71% found once. The sequenced material came from peripheral blood. This clonotype was sampled from a woman aged 70-85 years with acute or convalescent COVID-19. This chain connects TRBV19 to TRBJ1-1; D is ambiguous. DNA of the CDR3: TGTGCCAGTAGTATTTCCGGGATCTACACTGAAGCTTTCTTT. Its protein product is CASSISGIYTEAFF.